The next 9 T cell receptor beta chains were all read from a single sample in a study of radiotherapy plus CTLA-4 blockade in lung cancer listed by TCRdb under 2018. The library was built by means of the immunoSEQ multiplex PCR assay. Sourced from immuneACCESS, this table was stored by TCRdb with only in-frame sequences that have V and J called. A share of the clones is absent; for the studies checked, an unresolved V gene accounts for under half, and the remainder has no known explanation. Counted in this sample were about 39,000 clones; more than 70% of them appeared once. The leading ten clones occupy around 22% of the sample. The starting material was peripheral blood, obtained from a patient treated with radiotherapy plus ipilimumab. Every receptor here comes from a human donor with non-small cell lung cancer that progressed on radiotherapy plus ipilimumab.

This chain connects TRBV6-5 to TRBJ1-3, with 10 bases lining up with TRBD1. J was trimmed by 6 bases and V by 5 bases; bases with no gene match: 4. The germline V gene has CDR1 MNHEY and CDR2 SVGAGI. The CDR3 contains 14 residues. As DNA, the CDR3 is TGTGCCAGCAGTCCGGGGACAGGGGTAAACACCATATATTTT. Translation: CASSPGTGVNTIYF.

V and J are TRBV21-1 and TRBJ1-2; the table's D call of TRBD1 was not tested on the DNA. TRBV21-1 is a recognized pseudogene. The CDR3 totals 15 residues. CDR3 loop: CASSKRQGRSYGYTF. The CDR3 DNA is TGTGCCAGCAGCAAAAGACAGGGTAGGAGCTATGGCTACACCTTC.

The chain is built from TRBV7-3 and TRBJ2-1, with 14 positions matching TRBD2. With 0 bases clipped from V and 5 bases from J, the junction kept 0 bases outside the gene matches. The germline V gene encodes CDR1 SGHTA and CDR2 FQGTGA. The CDR3 loop spans 16 amino acids. CDR3 bases: TGTGCCAGCAGCTTAACGACTAGCGGGGGGGACAATGAGCAGTTCTTC. Its protein product is CASSLTTSGGDNEQFF.

This chain uses TRBV7-3 with TRBJ1-6, with D possibly TRBD1 on 5 matching bases. The V end was cut by 4 bases, the J end by 7 bases, with 11 bases between. The CDR3 covers 14 residues. CDR1 is SGHTA, CDR2 FQGTGA, per germline. The CDR3 is CASSSRVKNSPLHF. The CDR3 bases are TGTGCCAGCAGCTCCAGGGTAAAAAATTCACCCCTCCACTTT.

This chain links TRBV11-2 with TRBJ2-2; D gene unclear. CDR1 is SGHAT, CDR2 FQNNGV, per germline. CDR3 length: 12 residues. Trimming pared 3 bases from V and 5 bases from J, leaving 4 bases between. CDR3 protein: CASSFSTGELFF. The CDR3 coding sequence is TGTGCCAGCAGCTTCAGTACCGGGGAGCTGTTTTTT.

CDR3 protein: CASSLDSGTGAFF. CDR3 sequence (DNA): TGTGCCAGCAGCTTAGACTCCGGGACAGGGGCTTTCTTT. The chain carries TRBV11-2 and TRBJ1-1; 9 bases map to TRBD1. This CDR3 comprises 13 residues. The V gene's germline CDR1 is SGHAT and CDR2 FQNNGV. V lost 0 bases to trimming and J lost 11 bases; unmatched junction nucleotides: 4.

J is TRBJ1-5 and V is TRBV7-8; tentatively, D is TRBD1 (5 bases). Between the trimmed V and J ends, which lost 3 bases and 7 bases, there was a span of 10 bases. Germline CDR1 reads SGHVS; CDR2 reads FQNEAQ. CDR3 length: 13 residues. The CDR3 DNA reads as TGTGCCAGCAGCTTCAGGGTAGGGCAGCCCCAGCATTTT. The encoded protein is CASSFRVGQPQHF.

The rearrangement uses TRBV5-5 and TRBJ1-2; a possible D gene is TRBD1 (6 bases). Between the trimmed V and J ends, which lost 4 bases and 4 bases, there was a span of 14 bases. CDR3 length: 14 amino acids. CDR1 and CDR2 (germline): SGHKS, YYEKEE (reference sequence). CDR3 sequence reads: CASSPGTSGYGYTF. CDR3 bases: TGTGCCAGCAGCCCTGGGACATCTGGCTATGGCTACACCTTC.

This clone was counted a few times. In the same sample, other DNA sequences code for this CDR3. CDR3 loop: CASSDRLNTEAFF. CDR3 DNA: TGTGCCAGTAGTGACAGACTGAACACTGAAGCTTTCTTT. The J gene is TRBJ1-1, the V gene TRBV19, with D tentatively TRBD1 (5 bases). The germline V gene has CDR1 LNHDA and CDR2 SQIVND (reference sequence). The CDR3 sequence is 13 residues long. Trimming cost V 5 bases and J 0 bases, with 7 bases left between them.